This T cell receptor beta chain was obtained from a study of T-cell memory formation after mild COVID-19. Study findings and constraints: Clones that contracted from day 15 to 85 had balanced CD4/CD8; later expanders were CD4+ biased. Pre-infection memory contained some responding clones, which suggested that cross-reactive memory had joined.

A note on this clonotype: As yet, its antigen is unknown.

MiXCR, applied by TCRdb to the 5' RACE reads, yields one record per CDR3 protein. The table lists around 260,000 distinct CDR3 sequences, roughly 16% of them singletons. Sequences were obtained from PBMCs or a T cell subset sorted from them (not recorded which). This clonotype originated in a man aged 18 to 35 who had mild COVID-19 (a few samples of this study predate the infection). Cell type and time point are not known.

The CDR3 sequence: CSARRGASNTEAFF. The CDR3 DNA is TGCAGTGCTAGACGCGGGGCTTCTAACACTGAAGCTTTCTTT. J is TRBJ1-1 and V is TRBV20-1, with a weak D call TRBD1 (5 bases). Germline V gene sequence: CDR1 DFQATT, CDR2 SNEGSKA (reference sequence). The CDR3 is 14 residues long. V lost 2 bases and J 2 bases, leaving 12 bases between the germline ends.